This is a list of T cell receptor beta chains from one sample in a study of shared clonotypes between healthy human individuals. The data were produced by immunoSEQ multiplex PCR, yet TCRdb's version contains in-frame clones alone and is incomplete. In the table there are 1,500,000 or so clones, about 96% of which are singletons. The specimen sequenced was naive CD4+ T cells sorted from blood. The receptors stem from a man aged 25 to 40 in good health. Each CDR3 is given with its conserved first and last residue. A D gene is named only where the DNA matches it firmly. Some rows have no size entry. The others give once, few or many, or a class for an expanded clone.

v_gene	abundance	j_gene	d_gene	CDR3nt	CDR3aa
TRBV5-1	once	TRBJ1-1	NA	TGCGCCAGCACAGCCGGGACTAAGAACATTGAAGCTTTCTTT	CASTAGTKNIEAFF
TRBV10-1	NA	TRBJ2-3	NA	TGCGCCAGCAGTCGGGGTATCGGAACGCAGTATTTT	CASSRGIGTQYF
TRBV19	NA	TRBJ2-3	NA	TGTGCCAGTAAGCTGGGCGGTGGCTACACAGATACGCAGTATTTT	CASKLGGGYTDTQYF
TRBV15	NA	TRBJ2-6	NA	TGTGCCACCAGTCTGGGTGAGGCCAACGTCCTGACTTTC	CATSLGEANVLTF
TRBV9	once	TRBJ2-3	NA	TGTGCCAGCAGCCCCTCTCGGGCAGATACGCAGTATTTT	CASSPSRADTQYF
TRBV7-9	NA	TRBJ1-1	NA	TGTGCCAGCAGCTCCAGGGTGGGCACTGAAGCTTTCTTT	CASSSRVGTEAFF
TRBV19	NA	TRBJ2-7	TRBD1	TGTGCCAGTAGTCCCGGGACAGGGCCCTTCTACGAGCAGTACTTC	CASSPGTGPFYEQYF
TRBV18	NA	TRBJ1-1	TRBD1	TGTGCCAGCTCACCGGGGACAGCGTCGAACACTGAAGCTTTCTTT	CASSPGTASNTEAFF
TRBV11-2	NA	TRBJ2-7	NA	TGTGCCAGCAGCTTAGGAATGCCCCGACCTAGCGACGAGCAGTACTTC	CASSLGMPRPSDEQYF
TRBV5-8	once	TRBJ1-5	NA	TGTGCCAGCAGCTTGGGGGTCAGGGTAGAACAGCCCCAGCATTTT	CASSLGVRVEQPQHF
TRBV19	NA	TRBJ1-4	TRBD1	TGTGCCAGTAGTATCCGGGACAGGAGAAATGAAAAACTGTTTTTT	CASSIRDRRNEKLFF
TRBV5-1	NA	TRBJ2-1	TRBD1	TGCGCCAGCAGCTTCACCGGACAGGGGGCGAATGAGCAGTTCTTC	CASSFTGQGANEQFF
TRBV9	NA	TRBJ1-2	TRBD1	TGTGCCAGCAGCGGACGGGACAGGGGATATCCTAACTATGGCTACACCTTC	CASSGRDRGYPNYGYTF
TRBV9	NA	TRBJ1-1	NA	TGTGCCAGCAGCGTAGCTACTGTCCAGGGGCCGAACACTGAAGCTTTCTTT	CASSVATVQGPNTEAFF
TRBV15	NA	TRBJ2-6	NA	TGTGCCACCATCCCGTCCCTCGTGTCCGGGGCCAACGTCCTGACTTTC	CATIPSLVSGANVLTF
TRBV11-2	NA	TRBJ2-7	NA	TGTGCCAGCAGCTTAGCTAGCGGGACAGGGCCTACCTACGAGCAGTACTTC	CASSLASGTGPTYEQYF
TRBV5-6	NA	TRBJ2-5	TRBD1	TGTGCCAGCAGCTCGGGACAGAACCAAGAGACCCAGTACTTC	CASSSGQNQETQYF
TRBV9	few	TRBJ2-1	TRBD1	TGTGCCAGCAGCGTCGACTCCGGACAGGGGATTCGGGTGGAGCAGTTCTTC	CASSVDSGQGIRVEQFF
TRBV4-1	NA	TRBJ2-7	NA	TGCGCCAGCAGCCAAGGTGGGTTAACCTACGAGCAGTACTTC	CASSQGGLTYEQYF
TRBV5-1	NA	TRBJ2-3	TRBD1	TGCGCCAGCAGCTTAACAGGGGGTGGTACAGATACGCAGTATTTT	CASSLTGGGTDTQYF
TRBV7-9	NA	TRBJ1-2	TRBD1	TGTGCCAGCAGCCCCGGACAGGTTGATGGCTACACCTTC	CASSPGQVDGYTF
TRBV5-1	NA	TRBJ2-6	NA	TGCGCCAGCAGCTCAGGGGACGGGGCCAACGTCCTGACTTTC	CASSSGDGANVLTF
TRBV10-2	NA	TRBJ2-5	TRBD1	TGCGCCAGCAGTGACTATACCGACAGGGCCCCTCACTTC	CASSDYTDRAPHF
TRBV9	NA	TRBJ2-5	NA	TGTGCCAGCAGCGTTGAGGGGGGGAAAGAGACCCAGTACTTC	CASSVEGGKETQYF
TRBV6-6	NA	TRBJ2-7	NA	TGTGCCAGCACCCCCCAGGGGACGGCAAGCTCCTACGAGCAGTACTTC	CASTPQGTASSYEQYF
TRBV6-1	NA	TRBJ2-7	NA	TGTGCCAGCGGTCAAGGCTTCTACGAGCAGTACTTC	CASGQGFYEQYF
TRBV5-1	NA	TRBJ2-3	NA	TGCGCCAGCAGCTTGGAGTCCGGGATAGATACGCAGTATTTT	CASSLESGIDTQYF
TRBV18	NA	TRBJ2-7	TRBD1	TGTGCCAGCTCACAATTCGGACAGGGGGCCTCCTACGAGCAGTACTTC	CASSQFGQGASYEQYF
TRBV5-1	NA	TRBJ2-1	TRBD2	TGCGCCAGCAGCTTGGCCGGGACTAGGCCCAATGAGCAGTTCTTC	CASSLAGTRPNEQFF
TRBV7-9	NA	TRBJ1-1	NA	TGTGCCACCATTGAGGGAACCACTGAAGCTTTCTTT	CATIEGTTEAFF
TRBV6-4	NA	TRBJ1-1	NA	TGTGCCAGCAGTGTAGAGGAGAGGACTGAAGCTTTCTTT	CASSVEERTEAFF
TRBV19	once	TRBJ2-5	NA	TGTGCCAGTAGATCGCATTGGGACACCAGCCAAGAGACCCAGTACTTC	CASRSHWDTSQETQYF
TRBV6-6	NA	TRBJ2-7	NA	TGTGCCAGCAGCTATGGAGGATTGACGTACGAGCAGTACTTC	CASSYGGLTYEQYF
TRBV2	NA	TRBJ2-2	TRBD2	TGTGCCAGCAGTGCCGGGCTAGCGGGAGGGAACACCGGGGAGCTGTTTTTT	CASSAGLAGGNTGELFF
TRBV2	NA	TRBJ1-2	NA	TGTGCCAGCAGTGAAGAGGCGTTCTATGGCTACACCTTC	CASSEEAFYGYTF
TRBV18	once	TRBJ1-4	NA	TGTGCCAGCTCACCCCTGGGGGGGTCTGAAAAACTGTTTTTT	CASSPLGGSEKLFF
TRBV28	NA	TRBJ2-1	NA	TGTGCCAGCAGTTTTGCGGGGTCCTACAATGAGCAGTTCTTC	CASSFAGSYNEQFF
TRBV5-6	NA	TRBJ1-3	NA	TGTGCCAGCAGCTTGTCCGGGAGCGGAAACACCATATATTTT	CASSLSGSGNTIYF
TRBV27	NA	TRBJ2-1	TRBD2	TGTGCCAGCAGTTTCCATCAACTAGCGGGAGCTTCGAATGAGCAGTTCTTC	CASSFHQLAGASNEQFF
TRBV15	once	TRBJ2-1	NA	TGTGCCACTTTCAACGGCTACAATGAGCAGTTCTTC	CATFNGYNEQFF
TRBV28	NA	TRBJ2-7	NA	TGTGCCAGCAGTTTACCCCGACTCGACGAGCAGTACTTC	CASSLPRLDEQYF
TRBV7-2	NA	TRBJ2-5	TRBD2	TGTGCCAGCAGCTCTTCTGGCGGGAGTCTCGAGACCCAGTACTTC	CASSSSGGSLETQYF
TRBV15	NA	TRBJ2-1	NA	TGTGCCACCAGCGGAGGGGGTTACAATGAGCAGTTCTTC	CATSGGGYNEQFF
TRBV5-1	NA	TRBJ2-7	NA	TGCGCCAGCAGCCGGTCGGGGACGGAATACGAGCAGTACTTC	CASSRSGTEYEQYF
TRBV19	NA	TRBJ2-1	TRBD2	TGTGCCAGTAGTTCTGGCGGGAGGGTAAATGAGCAGTTCTTC	CASSSGGRVNEQFF
TRBV28	NA	TRBJ1-5	NA	TGTGCCAGCAGTTTTTTCGCACCAGGAGGGCAGCCCCAGCATTTT	CASSFFAPGGQPQHF
TRBV11-3	few	TRBJ2-3	NA	TGTGCCAGCAGCCTCACAGATACGCAGTATTTT	CASSLTDTQYF
TRBV5-6	NA	TRBJ2-7	NA	TGTGCCAGCAGCTTGAGAGGTCGGGTGAGCTCCTACGAGCAGTACTTC	CASSLRGRVSSYEQYF
TRBV5-1	NA	TRBJ2-1	NA	TGCGCCAGCAGCCACATTGCGAGCAATGAGCAGTTCTTC	CASSHIASNEQFF